This T cell receptor beta chain was captured in a study of blood T cell repertoires in COVID-19. Across the study: Acute and convalescent COVID-19 samples came from the United States, Italy and Spain. Sources were T cells, B-cell-depleted T cells, or PBMCs; the material itself was cDNA or gDNA.

Profiled with immunoSEQ multiplex PCR; TCRdb holds only in-frame clones, not every one. The sample holds around 90,000 clones; just under 85% are singletons and the top ten take about 12%. V dropped 6 bases and J dropped 6; count of bases not matched to a gene: 10. CDR3 length equals 15 residues. Per the germline V gene, CDR1 is MNHEY and CDR2 is SVGEGT. The TCR comes from a woman aged 70-85 years with active or convalescent COVID-19. The chain has TRBV6-2 or TRBV6-3 and TRBJ1-4; 7 nucleotides line up with TRBD1. Sequencing input: peripheral blood. CDR3 nucleotides: TGTGCCAGCAGCCCCCCTAGGGGGCAGGATGAAAAACTGTTTTTT. As protein: CASSPPRGQDEKLFF.